A single sample is the source of the 32 T cell receptor beta chains below, sequenced in a study of early T cells in non-severe SARS-CoV-2 infection. TCRdb re-called the 5' RACE reads with MiXCR, one entry per CDR3 protein. The sample lists approximately 90,000 distinct CDR3 sequences, approximately 17% occurring once. Sequences were derived from whole blood, sampled at baseline. The receptors come from an adult who was a healthcare worker with PCR-confirmed SARS-CoV-2 infection or an uninfected control (not recorded which).

This clonotype showed up just a few times. V usage is TRBV12-3 or TRBV12-4 and J usage is TRBJ1-3, with no clear D. The ends were cut back, 4 bases at V and 4 bases at J, with 11 bases in the middle. This CDR3 region has 14 residues. CDR3 residues: CASSSEGGGNTIYF. Here the CDR3 DNA reads TGTGCCAGCAGTTCAGAGGGAGGGGGAAACACCATATATTTT.

This clonotype was counted at least ten times. The J gene is TRBJ1-1, the V gene TRBV10-1, with D possibly being TRBD1 (5 bases). V was shortened by 9 bases and J by 4 bases, with 9 bases between the two germline ends. The CDR3 covers 11 residues. The germline V gene has CDR1 WNHNN and CDR2 SYGVQD (reference sequence). CDR3 sequence reads: CARGGVTEAFF. The CDR3 DNA reads TGCGCCAGGGGGGGAGTCACTGAAGCTTTCTTT.

This clonotype was counted a few times. The chain employs TRBV18 and TRBJ2-3, with a tentative D call TRBD2 (6 bases). This CDR3 spans 13 amino acids. V lost 5 bases to trimming and J lost 2 bases, with 8 bases between them. Germline V CDR1 and CDR2: KGHSH, LQKENI. The CDR3 sequence is CASSGGATDTQYF. The CDR3 nucleotides read TGTGCCAGCTCAGGCGGGGCCACAGATACGCAGTATTTT.

V is TRBV29-1 and J is TRBJ2-4; D may be TRBD1 or TRBD2 (5 bases each). Trimming removed 0 bases from V and 6 bases from J, with 9 bases in between. Germline V lookup: CDR1 SQVTM, CDR2 ANQGSEA. This CDR3 contains 13 residues. For the CDR3, the DNA is TGCAGCGTTGAAGATCGGGGCCCAAACATTCAGTACTTC. Residues: CSVEDRGPNIQYF.

The rearrangement joins TRBV7-6 to TRBJ2-1; D is unclear. This CDR3 comprises 16 residues. Trimming shortened V by 0 bases and J by 5 bases, and 14 bases separated the two germline ends. Per germline, CDR1 SGHVS and CDR2 FNYEAQ. CDR3 sequence: CASSLAMGVRDNEQFF. The CDR3 nucleotides read TGTGCCAGCAGCTTAGCAATGGGTGTAAGGGACAATGAGCAGTTCTTC. The complete variable domain, with remaining parts taken from reference TRBV7-6 and TRBJ2-1, reads GAGVSQSPRYKVTKRGQDVALRCDPISGHVSLYWYRQALGQGPEFLTYFNYEAQQDKSGLPNDRFSAERPEGSISTLTIQRTEQRDSAMYRCASSLAMGVRDNEQFFGPGTRLTVL.

V is TRBV19 and J is TRBJ2-2; 8 bases match TRBD1. The CDR3 sequence is 15 residues long. V lost 10 bases and J lost 0; bases outside the gene matches: 7. Germline-derived CDR1 and CDR2 are LNHDA and SQIVND (reference sequence). CDR3 nucleotide sequence: TGTGCCACCTGGCAGGGGGCCGCGAACACCGGGGAGCTGTTTTTT. This sequence encodes CATWQGAANTGELFF.

This clonotype was observed a handful of times. J is TRBJ2-7 and V is TRBV20-1; D unclear. The CDR3 loop spans 11 amino acids. Between the trimmed V and J ends, which lost 3 bases and 8 bases, there was a span of 11 bases. Per germline, CDR1 DFQATT and CDR2 SNEGSKA (reference sequence). CDR3 region: CSASLANQQYF. CDR3 coding DNA: TGCAGTGCTAGCTTGGCGAATCAGCAGTACTTC.

V gene TRBV6-5 combines with J gene TRBJ2-7; 8 positions agree with TRBD1. Germline CDR1 and CDR2: MNHEY and SVGAGI. V shed 6 bases, J shed 2 bases, and the junction held 6 bases outside the gene matches. CDR3 length equals 14 residues. CDR3 amino acids: CASRTGVNAYEQYF. For the CDR3, the DNA is TGTGCCAGCAGGACAGGGGTCAATGCCTACGAGCAGTACTTC.

This clonotype was detected many times. The rearrangement links TRBV4-1 to TRBJ2-7; possibly TRBD1 for D (5 bases). The V gene's germline CDR1 is MGHRA and CDR2 YSYEKL. Trimming stripped 0 bases from V and 2 bases from J, with 11 bases between. The CDR3 is 15 residues long. The CDR3 DNA reads TGCGCCAGCAGCCAAGATCGTGGGGCTCCCTACGAGCAGTACTTC. Protein product: CASSQDRGAPYEQYF.

This clonotype occurred many times. This chain joins TRBV7-8 and TRBJ2-7; TRBD1 or TRBD2 may be the D gene (5 bases each). The CDR3 runs 12 residues. Trimming took 5 bases from V and 6 from J, leaving 11 bases between them. The germline CDR1 and CDR2 sequences are SGHVS and FQNEAQ. The CDR3 DNA is TGTGCCAGCAGCAGCGAGGGGTTCGAGCAGTACTTC. It yields the protein CASSSEGFEQYF.

The rearrangement uses TRBV7-2 and TRBJ2-3; D ambiguous. The CDR3 covers 14 residues. Trimming shortened V by 3 bases and J by 4 bases, and 11 bases separated the two germline ends. Per the germline V gene, CDR1 is SGHTA and CDR2 is FQGNSA. In nucleotides, the CDR3 is TGTGCCAGCAGCTTTGGGCCCCTGGCAGATACGCAGTATTTT. Translated: CASSFGPLADTQYF.

This clonotype was counted a few times. This sequence joins TRBV28 and TRBJ2-1; D call uncertain. V lost 7 bases and J lost 5, with 18 bases in between. The CDR3 length is 15 residues. Germline values: CDR1 MDHEN, CDR2 SYDVKM. CDR3 DNA sequence: TGTGCCAGCATTACCCGAAATGAGGTACACAATGAGCAGTTCTTC. It specifies CASITRNEVHNEQFF. Looking up the rest from reference TRBV28 and TRBJ2-1 gives the full variable domain: DVKVTQSSRYLVKRTGEKVFLECVQDMDHENMFWYRQDPGLGLRLIYFSYDVKMKEKGDIPEGYSVSREKKERFSLILESASTNQTSMYLCASITRNEVHNEQFFGPGTRLTVL.

The chain is built from TRBV7-8 and TRBJ2-1; maybe TRBD1 (6 bases). Per the germline V gene, CDR1 is SGHVS and CDR2 is FQNEAQ. This CDR3 spans 16 amino acids. V was clipped by 2 bases and J by 2 bases, with 13 bases between them. CDR3 DNA: TGTGCCAGCAGCTTAATTGGGGGCCGGGCCTACAATGAGCAGTTCTTC. Residues: CASSLIGGRAYNEQFF.

This clonotype was seen more than once but under ten times. The V gene is TRBV10-3, the J gene TRBJ2-6; possibly TRBD2 for D (5 bases). The ends were cut back, 3 bases at V and 2 bases at J, with 11 bases in the middle. CDR1 and CDR2 from the germline V gene are ENHRY and SYGVKD. This CDR3 has 16 residues. The chain's CDR3 is CAISELRVTGANVLTF. For the CDR3, the DNA is TGTGCCATCAGTGAATTGAGGGTTACTGGGGCCAACGTCCTGACTTTC.

Only a few counts were recorded for this clonotype. V gene TRBV15 combines with J gene TRBJ2-5, with D possibly being TRBD1 or TRBD2 (6 bases each). Trimming shortened V by 3 bases and J by 3 bases, and 17 bases separated the two germline ends. Germline CDR1 reads LNHNV; CDR2 reads YYDKDF (reference sequence). The CDR3 has 16 amino acids. Here the CDR3 DNA reads TGTGCCACCAGCAGTGATAGCCCAGGGGAGGAAGAGACCCAGTACTTC. Translation gives CATSSDSPGEEETQYF.

The V call is TRBV11-2, the J call TRBJ2-1, with a possible D match to TRBD2 (6 bases). The CDR3 consists of 16 residues. Germline V CDR1 and CDR2: SGHAT, FQNNGV. Trimming removed 0 bases from V and 3 bases from J, with 12 bases in between. The DNA of the CDR3 is TGTGCCAGCAGCTTAGAGCCGGGGACTTTCTACAATGAGCAGTTCTTC. As protein: CASSLEPGTFYNEQFF.

This clonotype was recorded a few times. The J gene is TRBJ2-2, the V gene TRBV7-8; D is possibly TRBD1 (6 bases). The CDR3 is made up of 15 amino acids. Trimming took off 1 base at V and 8 bases at J, with 14 bases between the two ends. Germline-derived CDR1 and CDR2 are SGHVS and FQNEAQ. As DNA, the CDR3 is TGTGCCAGCAGCTTAGGGACAGTTGGGAGTGGGGAGCTGTTTTTT. It encodes CASSLGTVGSGELFF. The full variable domain, rest sourced from reference TRBV7-8 and TRBJ2-2, is GAGVSQSPRYKVAKRGQDVALRCDPISGHVSLFWYQQALGQGPEFLTYFQNEAQLDKSGLPSDRFFAERPEGSVSTLKIQRTQQEDSAVYLCASSLGTVGSGELFFGEGSRLTVL.

This clonotype was recorded at least ten times. In DNA form, the CDR3 reads TGTGCCAGCAGTGAGACCAAGTACGAGCAGTACTTC. This translates into CASSETKYEQYF. The chain carries TRBV2 and TRBJ2-7; D gene ambiguous. Between the trimmed V and J ends, which lost 3 bases and 4 bases, there was a span of 7 bases. CDR1 and CDR2 (germline): SNHLY, FYNNEI. The CDR3 runs 12 residues.

This clonotype was seen more than once but under ten times. V is TRBV7-8 and J is TRBJ2-5; D is possibly TRBD1 (5 bases). V was pared by 5 bases and J by 5 bases, with 15 bases between. The CDR3 runs 14 residues. Germline lookup yields CDR1 SGHVS and CDR2 FQNEAQ. In DNA, the CDR3 is TGTGCCAGCAGCACGCAGGTTAAGGGGGAGACCCAGTACTTC. Translated: CASSTQVKGETQYF. The whole variable domain, remainder taken from reference TRBV7-8 and TRBJ2-5, is GAGVSQSPRYKVAKRGQDVALRCDPISGHVSLFWYQQALGQGPEFLTYFQNEAQLDKSGLPSDRFFAERPEGSVSTLKIQRTQQEDSAVYLCASSTQVKGETQYFGPGTRLLVL.

This clonotype was detected ten times or more. The chain uses TRBV20-1 and TRBJ1-1; D gene ambiguous. Germline-derived CDR1 and CDR2 are DFQATT and SNEGSKA (reference sequence). The V end was cut by 6 bases, the J end by 0 bases, with 11 bases between. The CDR3 is 13 amino acids. CDR3 coding DNA: TGCAGTGCAAGTCCCACTTTGAACACTGAAGCTTTCTTT. Amino acid sequence: CSASPTLNTEAFF.

The chain couples TRBV7-9 to TRBJ2-1; D is ambiguous. From germline, CDR1 is SEHNR and CDR2 FQNEAQ (reference sequence). The CDR3 totals 15 residues. V was shortened by 5 bases and J by 5 bases, with 16 bases between the two germline ends. The CDR3 nucleotides are TGTGCCAGCAGCCCTCTACCGGTTCGGGACAATGAGCAGTTCTTC. As protein: CASSPLPVRDNEQFF.

This clonotype was detected many times. The chain is built from TRBV27 and TRBJ1-1; possibly TRBD1 for D (5 bases). Germline CDR1 is MNHEY and CDR2 is SMNVEV (reference sequence). Trimming stripped 0 bases from V and 1 base from J, with 9 bases between. The CDR3 is made up of 15 amino acids. The DNA for the CDR3 is TGTGCCAGCAGTTTATCGCAAGGGGCGAACACTGAAGCTTTCTTT. Protein product: CASSLSQGANTEAFF.

This clonotype has just a few counts. The chain carries TRBV12-3 or TRBV12-4 and TRBJ2-1; D may be TRBD2 (6 bases). Trimming removed 3 bases at V and 8 bases at J, with 14 bases between. This CDR3 comprises 14 residues. The CDR3 loop is CASSLGGVGYEQFF. CDR3 DNA sequence: TGTGCCAGCAGTTTGGGGGGAGTAGGCTATGAGCAGTTCTTC.

This clonotype was counted ten times or more. The CDR3 region is CASSIDGTSGSSYNEQFF. As DNA, the CDR3 is TGTGCCAGTAGTATAGATGGGACTAGCGGTAGCTCCTACAATGAGCAGTTCTTC. The rearrangement uses TRBV19 and TRBJ2-1; 11 nucleotides agree with TRBD2. Germline V lookup: CDR1 LNHDA, CDR2 SQIVND (reference sequence). V lost 0 bases and J lost 0; bases outside the gene matches: 4. There are 18 residues in the CDR3.

This clonotype was counted only a few times. This rearrangement joins TRBV12-3 or TRBV12-4 to TRBJ2-4, with TRBD1 matching over 10 bases. J lost 0 bases, V lost 4 bases, and 3 bases had no gene match. The CDR3 runs 16 residues. The CDR3 DNA follows: TGTGCCAGCAGTTCGACAGGGGGCCTAGCCAAAAACATTCAGTACTTC. This gives the protein CASSSTGGLAKNIQYF.

There are a few counts of this clonotype. This chain uses TRBV28 with TRBJ2-5, with TRBD2 matching 9 bases. The CDR3 spans 13 residues. The germline CDR1 and CDR2 sequences are MDHEN and SYDVKM. The junction had 4 bases not matched to a gene; V was cut back by 6 bases and J by 5 bases. Here the CDR3 reads CASRGTSKETQYF. The CDR3 nucleotides read TGTGCCAGCAGGGGGACTAGCAAGGAGACCCAGTACTTC.

This clonotype was observed a handful of times. V is TRBV7-9 and J is TRBJ1-4; possibly TRBD1 for D (6 bases). The V end lost 5 bases, the J end lost 0 bases, and 10 bases lay between the germline ends. Germline CDR1 is SEHNR and CDR2 is FQNEAQ (reference sequence). There are 15 residues in the CDR3. CDR3: CASSPRQATNEKLFF. CDR3 nucleotide sequence: TGTGCCAGCAGCCCGCGACAGGCAACTAATGAAAAACTGTTTTTT.

The table lists this clonotype with a count of one. V and J are TRBV19 and TRBJ1-2, with 12 bases lining up with TRBD1. V dropped 3 bases and J dropped 6; count of bases not matched to a gene: 5. Per germline, CDR1 LNHDA and CDR2 SQIVND (reference sequence). The CDR3 contains 15 residues. For the CDR3, the DNA is TGTGCCAGTAGTATCACCGGGACAGGGGGCAATGGCTACACCTTC. Translation gives CASSITGTGGNGYTF.

This clonotype was counted many times. J is TRBJ1-5 and V is TRBV30; a weak D match, TRBD1 (5 bases). Looked up from germline, CDR1 is GTSNPN and CDR2 is SVGIG (reference sequence). V was pared by 3 bases and J by 2 bases, with 14 bases between. This CDR3 is built from 15 residues. The DNA for the CDR3 is TGTGCCTGGAGACCAGGGCTAGGGGGCAATCAGCCCCAGCATTTT. Translating it yields CAWRPGLGGNQPQHF.

The chain carries TRBV5-4 and TRBJ2-1, with D uncertain. Germline assignment: CDR1 SGHNT and CDR2 YYREEE (reference sequence). With 0 bases removed from V and 2 bases from J, the gap between germline ends came to 6 bases. The CDR3 is made up of 14 amino acids. In DNA, the CDR3 is TGTGCCAGCAGCTTGGAGCCAGCCTACAATGAGCAGTTCTTC. Translation gives CASSLEPAYNEQFF.

The genes are TRBV6-2 or TRBV6-3 and TRBJ2-7, with D possibly matching TRBD1 (5 bases). V lost 5 bases and J 5 bases, leaving 10 bases between the germline ends. Germline V gene data show CDR1 as MNHEY and CDR2 as SVGEGT. The CDR3 spans 12 residues. CDR3 loop: CASSPQGDEQYF. CDR3 sequence (DNA): TGTGCCAGCAGTCCCCAGGGCGACGAGCAGTACTTC.

This clonotype was found a few times. The J gene is TRBJ1-2, the V gene TRBV20-1, with D uncertain. Germline lookup yields CDR1 DFQATT and CDR2 SNEGSKA (reference sequence). V was shortened by 1 base and J by 4 bases, with 4 bases between the two germline ends. The CDR3 consists of 11 residues. DNA for the CDR3: TGCAGTGCTAGAGGGGCCTATGGCTACACCTTC. As protein: CSARGAYGYTF.